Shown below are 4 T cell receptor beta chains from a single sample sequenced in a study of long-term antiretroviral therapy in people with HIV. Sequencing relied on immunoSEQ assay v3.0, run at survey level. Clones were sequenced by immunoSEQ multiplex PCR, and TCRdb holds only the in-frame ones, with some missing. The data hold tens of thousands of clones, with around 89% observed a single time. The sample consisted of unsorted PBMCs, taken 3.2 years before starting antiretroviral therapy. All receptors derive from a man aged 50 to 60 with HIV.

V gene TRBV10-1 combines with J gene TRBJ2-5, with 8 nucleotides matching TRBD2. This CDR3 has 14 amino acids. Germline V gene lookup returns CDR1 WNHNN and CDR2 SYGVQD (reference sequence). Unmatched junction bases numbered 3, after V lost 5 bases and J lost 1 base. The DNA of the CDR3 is TGCGCCAGCAGTTTTAGCGGGGCCCAAGAGACCCAGTACTTC. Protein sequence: CASSFSGAQETQYF.

CDR3 coding DNA: TGCAGCGTTGAAGGGTGGGACACCCAAAGTTCGGATACGCAGTATTTT. Translating gives CSVEGWDTQSSDTQYF. The chain couples TRBV29-1 to TRBJ2-3, with D possibly being TRBD1 (6 bases). Germline V gene lookup returns CDR1 SQVTM and CDR2 ANQGSEA. Trimming took off 1 base at V and 6 bases at J, with 20 bases between the two ends. The CDR3 contains 16 residues.

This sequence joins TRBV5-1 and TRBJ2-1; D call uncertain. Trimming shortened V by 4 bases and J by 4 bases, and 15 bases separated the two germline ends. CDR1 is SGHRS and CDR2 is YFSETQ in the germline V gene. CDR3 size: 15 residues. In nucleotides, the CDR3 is TGCGCCAGCAGCCCGGAACCGGGCGTTTACAATGAGCAGTTCTTC. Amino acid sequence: CASSPEPGVYNEQFF.

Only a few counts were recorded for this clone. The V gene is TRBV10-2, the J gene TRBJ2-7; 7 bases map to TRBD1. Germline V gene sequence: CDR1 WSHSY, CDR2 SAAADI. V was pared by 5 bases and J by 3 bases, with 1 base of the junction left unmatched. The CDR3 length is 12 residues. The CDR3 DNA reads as TGCGCCAGCAGTACAGGGGACTACGAGCAGTACTTC. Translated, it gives CASSTGDYEQYF.